A selection of T cell receptor beta chains follows, all from one sample in a study of blood T cells in healthy people across ages. TCRdb ran MiXCR on the 5' RACE reads and lists one entry per CDR3 protein. This table holds approximately 800,000 distinct CDR3 sequences, about 47% found once. Sequencing was done on a sample of blood. These receptors were collected from a man older than 75 in good health. Each CDR3 is given with its conserved first and last residue. Each record gives: V gene, D gene, J gene, clone size, CDR3 protein, CDR3 DNA. A D gene is named only where the DNA matches it firmly. Only some rows state a clone size, as once, few, many or a class for expanded clones.

V: TRBV7-3; D: -; J: TRBJ2-3; size: few; CDR3: CASSLQVSSTDTQYF; DNA: TGTGCCAGCAGCTTACAAGTATCCAGCACAGATACGCAGTATTTT
V: TRBV28; D: -; J: TRBJ2-3; size: few; CDR3: CATLEPKRRKYF; DNA: TGTGCCACCCTTGAGCCGAAGCGAAGGAAGTATTTT
V: TRBV10-3; D: -; J: TRBJ2-1; size: -; CDR3: CAIRSDAGGNEQFF; DNA: TGTGCCATCAGGTCAGATGCTGGGGGCAATGAGCAGTTCTTC
V: TRBV27; D: TRBD2; J: TRBJ2-7; size: few; CDR3: CASSLNMGGSYEQYF; DNA: TGTGCCAGCAGCCTAAACATGGGGGGGTCCTACGAGCAGTACTTC
V: TRBV5-1; D: TRBD2; J: TRBJ2-3; size: many; CDR3: CASSLEIWQGLGTSIDTQYF; DNA: TGCGCCAGCAGCTTGGAGATTTGGCAGGGCCTTGGGACTAGTATCGATACGCAGTATTTT
V: TRBV9; D: TRBD2; J: TRBJ2-5; size: many; CDR3: CASSVASGRAGETQYF; DNA: TGTGCCAGCAGCGTAGCGAGCGGGAGGGCCGGGGAGACCCAGTACTTC
V: TRBV7-8; D: -; J: TRBJ2-7; size: -; CDR3: CASSLVSASYEQYF; DNA: TGTGCCAGCAGCTTAGTCTCAGCCTCCTACGAGCAGTACTTC
V: TRBV7-2; D: -; J: TRBJ2-5; size: many; CDR3: CASSLAQTRSKGETQYF; DNA: TGTGCCAGCAGCTTGGCGCAGACACGCTCGAAGGGAGAGACCCAGTACTTC
V: TRBV20-1; D: TRBD1; J: TRBJ1-2; size: -; CDR3: CSARGQGVYGYTF; DNA: TGCAGTGCTAGAGGACAGGGGGTCTATGGCTACACCTTC
V: TRBV6-1; D: -; J: TRBJ1-6; size: -; CDR3: CASSEAGLNSPLHF; DNA: TGTGCCAGCAGTGAAGCGGGACTTAATTCACCCCTCCACTTT
V: TRBV28; D: -; J: TRBJ2-1; size: -; CDR3: CATLAPERPLTYEQFF; DNA: TGTGCCACCCTCGCCCCCGAGCGGCCCCTTACCTACGAGCAGTTCTTC
V: TRBV30; D: TRBD1; J: TRBJ2-5; size: -; CDR3: CAWNPLRTGKTETQYF; DNA: TGTGCCTGGAACCCTCTTAGGACAGGGAAGACAGAGACCCAGTACTTC
V: TRBV7-2; D: -; J: TRBJ2-2; size: -; CDR3: CASSPWGSLSSGELFF; DNA: TGTGCCAGCAGCCCCTGGGGGAGCTTAAGTAGCGGGGAGCTGTTTTTT
V: TRBV6-2/TRBV6-3; D: -; J: TRBJ1-2; size: -; CDR3: CATQFRLAGVKNYGYTF; DNA: TGTGCCACCCAATTCAGACTAGCGGGGGTAAAGAACTATGGCTACACCTTC
V: TRBV20-1; D: TRBD2; J: TRBJ2-3; size: -; CDR3: CSASAREGLDTQYF; DNA: TGCAGTGCCTCCGCCCGGGAGGGCTTAGATACGCAGTATTTT
V: TRBV2; D: -; J: TRBJ1-5; size: few; CDR3: CASRGLYIVQHF; DNA: TGTGCCAGCAGGGGACTGTACATAGTCCAGCATTTT
V: TRBV5-1; D: -; J: TRBJ2-7; size: -; CDR3: CASSSEDGSYEQYF; DNA: TGCGCCAGCAGCTCAGAAGACGGCTCCTACGAGCAGTACTTC
V: TRBV6-4; D: TRBD1; J: TRBJ2-1; size: -; CDR3: CASSLDRGYEQFF; DNA: TGTGCCAGCAGCCTGGACAGGGGTTATGAGCAGTTCTTC
V: TRBV5-1; D: -; J: TRBJ2-7; size: few; CDR3: CASSLELQGWEQYF; DNA: TGCGCCAGCAGCTTGGAACTACAGGGTTGGGAGCAGTACTTC
V: TRBV29-1; D: TRBD1; J: TRBJ2-5; size: many; CDR3: CSGLWTGQETQYF; DNA: TGCAGCGGGCTGTGGACAGGACAAGAGACCCAGTACTTC